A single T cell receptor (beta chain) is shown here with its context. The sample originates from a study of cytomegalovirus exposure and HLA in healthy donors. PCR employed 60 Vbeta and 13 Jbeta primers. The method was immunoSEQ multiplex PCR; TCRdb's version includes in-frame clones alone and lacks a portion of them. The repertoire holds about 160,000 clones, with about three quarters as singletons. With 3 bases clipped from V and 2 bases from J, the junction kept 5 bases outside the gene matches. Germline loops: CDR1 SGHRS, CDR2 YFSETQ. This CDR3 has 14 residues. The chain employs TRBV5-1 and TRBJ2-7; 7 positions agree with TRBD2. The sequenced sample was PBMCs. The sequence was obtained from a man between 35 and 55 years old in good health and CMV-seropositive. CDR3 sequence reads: CASSSREGTYEQYF. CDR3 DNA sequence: TGCGCCAGCAGCTCGAGGGAGGGAACCTACGAGCAGTACTTC.